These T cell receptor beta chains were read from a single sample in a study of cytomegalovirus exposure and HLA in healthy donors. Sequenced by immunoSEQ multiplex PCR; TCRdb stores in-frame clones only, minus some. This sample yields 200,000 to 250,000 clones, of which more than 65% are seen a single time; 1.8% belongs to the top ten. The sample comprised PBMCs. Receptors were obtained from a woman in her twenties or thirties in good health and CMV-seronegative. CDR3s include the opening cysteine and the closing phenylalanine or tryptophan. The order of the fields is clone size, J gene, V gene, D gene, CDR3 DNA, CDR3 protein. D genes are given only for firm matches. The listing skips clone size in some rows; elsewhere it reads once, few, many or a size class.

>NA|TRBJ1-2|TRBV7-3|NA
TGTGCCAGCAAGAGTGGCTACACCTTC
CASKSGYTF
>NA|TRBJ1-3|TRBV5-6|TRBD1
TGTGCCAGCAGCCATACCGGGACAGGTGGAAACACCATATATTTT
CASSHTGTGGNTIYF
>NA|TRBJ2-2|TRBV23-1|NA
TGCGCCAGCGCTCAAGACCAGAGGACCGGGGAGCTGTTTTTT
CASAQDQRTGELFF
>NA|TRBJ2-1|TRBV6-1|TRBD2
TGTGCCAGCAGTGGAGGACTAGCGGGAGGGCTCAATGAGCAGTTCTTC
CASSGGLAGGLNEQFF
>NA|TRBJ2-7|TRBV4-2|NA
TGTGCCAGCACCCCAGACCCCGAGGTAGGCGAGCAGTACTTC
CASTPDPEVGEQYF
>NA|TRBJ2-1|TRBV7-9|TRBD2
TGTTCCAGCAGCTTAAGGCTAGCGGGAGAACGAAATGAGCAGTTCTTC
CSSSLRLAGERNEQFF
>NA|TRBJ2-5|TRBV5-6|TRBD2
TGTACCAGCAGCTTGGGACTAGCGGGACAAGAGACCCAGTACTTC
CTSSLGLAGQETQYF
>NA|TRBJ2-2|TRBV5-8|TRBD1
TGTGCCAGCACCCGGGACAGGGCGAACACCGGGGAGCTGTTTTTT
CASTRDRANTGELFF
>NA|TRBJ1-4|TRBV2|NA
TGTGCCAGCAGTCAGAGGGCTCCCACTAGGGAAAAACTGTTTTTT
CASSQRAPTREKLFF
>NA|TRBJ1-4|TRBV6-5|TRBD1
TGTGCCAGCAGTTACTCGGGACAGCCTAATGAAAAACTGTTTTTT
CASSYSGQPNEKLFF
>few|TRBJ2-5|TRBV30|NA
TGTGCCTGGAGTCCGAGTTGGCAAGAGACCCAGTACTTC
CAWSPSWQETQYF
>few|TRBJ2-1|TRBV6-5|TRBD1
TGTGCCAGCAGTATGGGACAGTTTCGTTCGGATGAGCAGTTCTTC
CASSMGQFRSDEQFF
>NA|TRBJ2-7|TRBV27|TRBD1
TGTGCCAGCAGTTACCAGGGACAGGAGTCCTACGAGCAGTACTTC
CASSYQGQESYEQYF
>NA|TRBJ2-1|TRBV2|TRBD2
TGTGCCAGCAGTGAATCACTAGCGGGAGGGAATGAGCAGTTCTTC
CASSESLAGGNEQFF
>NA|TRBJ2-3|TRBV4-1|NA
TGCGCCAGCAGCCAAGACTCTGGGGAGGGGGCAGATACGCAGTATTTT
CASSQDSGEGADTQYF
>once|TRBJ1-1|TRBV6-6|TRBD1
TGTGCCAGCGTAACAGGGGGCTTTCTGAACACTGAAGCTTTCTTT
CASVTGGFLNTEAFF
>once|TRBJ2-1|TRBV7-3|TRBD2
TGTGCCAGCAGCCGTATAGCGGGAGATTACAATGAGCAGTTCTTC
CASSRIAGDYNEQFF
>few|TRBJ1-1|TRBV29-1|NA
TGCAGCGCTGGCCCCGGGAGGGCTGAAGCTTTCTTT
CSAGPGRAEAFF
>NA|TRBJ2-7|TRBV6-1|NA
TGTGCCAGCAGTGATGTATGGGATGGCAGGGGCGGCTACGAGCAGTACTTC
CASSDVWDGRGGYEQYF
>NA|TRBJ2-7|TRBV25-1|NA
TGTGCCAGCAGTGAATACGGGTACGAGCAGTACTTC
CASSEYGYEQYF
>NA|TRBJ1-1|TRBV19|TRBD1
TGTGCCAGTAGTATGGCTAACAGGGGTTCTGAAGCTTTCTTT
CASSMANRGSEAFF
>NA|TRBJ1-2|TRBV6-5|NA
TGTGCCAGCAGCGCACAGGGTTTCGGCGATGGCTACACCTTC
CASSAQGFGDGYTF
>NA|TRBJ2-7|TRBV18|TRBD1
TGTGCCAGCTCACTGGGGACAGTTTTCTACGAGCAGTACTTC
CASSLGTVFYEQYF
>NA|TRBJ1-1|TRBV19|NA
TGTGCCAGTAGTAGTTATGGGGACATGAACACTGAAGCTTTCTTT
CASSSYGDMNTEAFF
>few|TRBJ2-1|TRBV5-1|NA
TGCGCCAGCAGCCCCTGGCAGGCTTACAATGAGCAGTTCTTC
CASSPWQAYNEQFF
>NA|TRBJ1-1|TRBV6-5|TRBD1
TGTGCCAGCAGACGCACCGGGACAGTGAACACTGAAGCTTTCTTT
CASRRTGTVNTEAFF
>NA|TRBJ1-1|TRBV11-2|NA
TGTGCCAGCAGCTTAGGACTACGAAACACTGAAGCTTTCTTT
CASSLGLRNTEAFF
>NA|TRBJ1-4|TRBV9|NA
TGTGCCAGCAGCCCCACCGGGACTTTGAATGAAAAACTGTTTTTT
CASSPTGTLNEKLFF
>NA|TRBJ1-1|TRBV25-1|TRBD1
TGTGCCAGCACCCGGACAGGGGGGAATGAAGCTTTCTTT
CASTRTGGNEAFF
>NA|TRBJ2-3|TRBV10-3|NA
TGTGCCATCCGACGGGTAGGACAAGAGACAGATACGCAGTATTTT
CAIRRVGQETDTQYF
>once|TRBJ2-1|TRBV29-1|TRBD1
TGCAGCGTTGAAGATGGACAGGGAACCGCAGAGCAGTTCTTC
CSVEDGQGTAEQFF
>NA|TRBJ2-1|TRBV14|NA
TGTGCCAGCAGCCAGGAGACAGATTACAATGAGCAGTTCTTC
CASSQETDYNEQFF
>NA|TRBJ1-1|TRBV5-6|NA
TGTGCCAGCAGCTTGGAGGACAGACTGAACACTGAAGCTTTCTTT
CASSLEDRLNTEAFF
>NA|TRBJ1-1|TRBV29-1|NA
TGCAGCGTTGTGGGAGCTGAAGCTTTCTTT
CSVVGAEAFF
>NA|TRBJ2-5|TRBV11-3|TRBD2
TGTGCCAGCAGCTTAGTGGGACTAGCTGTCGGGGAGACCCAGTACTTC
CASSLVGLAVGETQYF
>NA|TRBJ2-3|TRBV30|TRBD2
TGTGCCTGGAGGGGACTAGCGGGGGGGACAGATACGCAGTATTTT
CAWRGLAGGTDTQYF
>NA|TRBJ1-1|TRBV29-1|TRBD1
TGCGGCTTCACAGGGGGCGCTTACACTGAAGCTTTCTTT
CGFTGGAYTEAFF
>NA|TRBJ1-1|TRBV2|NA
TGTGCAAGCAGGGCACAATCTGGTGCTTTCTTT
CASRAQSGAFF
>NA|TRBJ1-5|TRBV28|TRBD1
TGTGCCAGCAGTCCGGACAGGGTTGTCAATCAGCCCCAGCATTTT
CASSPDRVVNQPQHF
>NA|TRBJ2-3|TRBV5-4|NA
TGTGCCAGCAGCTTGGATAGCGGTTCCACAGATACGCAGTATTTT
CASSLDSGSTDTQYF
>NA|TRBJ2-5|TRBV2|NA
TGTGCCAGCAGTGATCGGGAGACCCAGTACTTC
CASSDRETQYF
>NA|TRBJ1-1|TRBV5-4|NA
TGTGCCAGCAGCTTGGAAGTAGAGAACACTGAAGCTTTCTTT
CASSLEVENTEAFF
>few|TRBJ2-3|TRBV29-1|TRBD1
TGCAGCGTTGGGGGGACAGGGGGTAACACAGATACGCAGTATTTT
CSVGGTGGNTDTQYF
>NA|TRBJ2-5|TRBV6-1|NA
TGTGCCAGCAGTTCAGGATCCGGGACCCAGTACTTC
CASSSGSGTQYF
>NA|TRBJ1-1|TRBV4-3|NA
TGCGCCAGCAGCCAAGAGGGGGCGGTGCTATCAAGGGCTTTCTTT
CASSQEGAVLSRAFF
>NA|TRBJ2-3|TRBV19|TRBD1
TGTGCCAGTAGTATTGGGGACAGGGACTATGGCACAGATACGCAGTATTTT
CASSIGDRDYGTDTQYF
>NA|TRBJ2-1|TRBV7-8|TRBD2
TGTGCCAGCAGCTTAGCGACCCTAGCGGGATACAATGAGCAGTTCTTC
CASSLATLAGYNEQFF
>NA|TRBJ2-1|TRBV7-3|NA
TGTGCCAGCAGCGACAGTCGCTCTACGAATGAGCAGTTCTTC
CASSDSRSTNEQFF
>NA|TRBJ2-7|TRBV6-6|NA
TGTGCCAGCGCGTGGGGAGTTGGGATCAACGAGCAGTACTTC
CASAWGVGINEQYF
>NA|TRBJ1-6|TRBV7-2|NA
TGTGCCAGCAGCTTAGGGCCAGGGACCTATAATTCACCCCTCCACTTT
CASSLGPGTYNSPLHF
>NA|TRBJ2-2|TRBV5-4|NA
TGTGCCAGCAGCTTGTTTTCTTTCGGGGAGCTGTTTTTT
CASSLFSFGELFF
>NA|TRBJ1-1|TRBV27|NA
TGTGCCAGCAGTCAATACAGGGCTAACACTGAAGCTTTCTTT
CASSQYRANTEAFF
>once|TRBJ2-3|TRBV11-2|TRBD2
TGTGCCAGCAGCTTAGGGCTAGCGGGGGGGAGCACAGATACGCAGTATTTT
CASSLGLAGGSTDTQYF